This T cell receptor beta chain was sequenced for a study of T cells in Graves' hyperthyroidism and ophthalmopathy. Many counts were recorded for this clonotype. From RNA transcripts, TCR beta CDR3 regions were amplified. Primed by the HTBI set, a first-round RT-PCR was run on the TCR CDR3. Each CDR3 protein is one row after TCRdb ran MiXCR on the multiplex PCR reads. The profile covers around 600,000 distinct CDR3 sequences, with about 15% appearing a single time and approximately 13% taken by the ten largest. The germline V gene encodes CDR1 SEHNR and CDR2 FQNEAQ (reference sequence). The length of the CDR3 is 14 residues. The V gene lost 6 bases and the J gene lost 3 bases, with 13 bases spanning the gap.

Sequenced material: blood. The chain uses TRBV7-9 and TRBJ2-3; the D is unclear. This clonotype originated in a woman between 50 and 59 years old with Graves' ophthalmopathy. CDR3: CASSPRVRTDTQYF. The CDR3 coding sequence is TGTGCCAGCAGTCCCCGGGTGAGGACAGATACGCAGTATTTT.